The 6 T cell receptor beta chains presented below share a single source sample, sequenced in a study of response to subunit inactivated influenza vaccine. TCRdb processed the RT-PCR reads anew with MiXCR; each CDR3 protein has one entry. The profile shows 500,000 to 600,000 distinct CDR3 sequences, roughly 15% of them singletons. The source material was PBMCs from blood, sampled 11 to 12 days after vaccination. These receptors were obtained from a man aged 50 or older who received an inactivated influenza vaccine.

The V and J genes are TRBV5-5 and TRBJ2-1; TRBD1 matches at 9 bases. The CDR3 totals 15 residues. Unmatched junction bases numbered 7, after V lost 4 bases and J lost 5 bases. Looked up from germline, CDR1 is SGHKS and CDR2 is YYEKEE (reference sequence). The CDR3 DNA reads as TGTGCCAGCAGCGTCCGGGACAGGGTCAACAATGAGCAGTTCTTC. This translates into CASSVRDRVNNEQFF.

This chain joins TRBV12-3 or TRBV12-4 and TRBJ2-7; TRBD1 matches at 8 bases. V shed 8 bases and J 4 bases; nucleotides not matched to a gene: 10. This CDR3 has 14 amino acids. The CDR3 bases are TGTGCCAGCTCTTTGGACAGGGCATATTACGAGCAGTACTTC. Its protein is CASSLDRAYYEQYF.

V and J are TRBV2 and TRBJ1-1, with 7 nucleotides matching TRBD1. V lost 11 bases to trimming and J lost 2 bases; unmatched junction nucleotides: 11. The CDR3 runs 14 residues. Germline-derived CDR1 and CDR2 are SNHLY and FYNNEI. CDR3 nucleotide sequence: TGTGCCCGGAGACAGGGAGAGGGTAACACTGAAGCTTTCTTT. Its protein product is CARRQGEGNTEAFF.

V usage is TRBV19 and J usage is TRBJ2-2; D is uncertain. With 7 bases removed from V and 0 bases from J, the gap between germline ends came to 6 bases. This CDR3 has 13 residues. From germline, CDR1 is LNHDA and CDR2 SQIVND (reference sequence). The CDR3 loop reads CASKQTNTGELFF. CDR3 sequence (DNA): TGTGCCAGTAAGCAAACGAACACCGGGGAGCTGTTTTTT.

This clonotype was found a few times. V and J are TRBV10-3 and TRBJ2-7, with 7 bases matching TRBD1. The CDR3 spans 12 residues. Germline V gene lookup returns CDR1 ENHRY and CDR2 SYGVKD. Trimming cost V 2 bases and J 8 bases; bases outside gene matches: 3. CDR3 amino acids: CAISEMGQQQYF. The CDR3 coding sequence is TGTGCCATCAGTGAGATGGGACAGCAGCAGTACTTC.

In this sample, this clonotype turned up a few times. This chain uses TRBV2 with TRBJ2-4, with 9 bases matching TRBD2. The ends lost 8 bases at V and 0 bases at J; junction bases unmatched: 5. The CDR3 loop spans 15 amino acids. Germline CDR1 and CDR2: SNHLY and FYNNEI. CDR3 bases: TGTGCCAGCGGACTAGCGACCCTAGCCAAAAACATTCAGTACTTC. It specifies CASGLATLAKNIQYF. Full variable domain (remainder filled in from reference TRBV2 and TRBJ2-4): EPEVTQTPSHQVTQMGQEVILRCVPISNHLYFYWYRQILGQKVEFLVSFYNNEISEKSEIFDDQFSVERPDGSNFTLKIRSTKLEDSAMYFCASGLATLAKNIQYFGAGTRLSVL.